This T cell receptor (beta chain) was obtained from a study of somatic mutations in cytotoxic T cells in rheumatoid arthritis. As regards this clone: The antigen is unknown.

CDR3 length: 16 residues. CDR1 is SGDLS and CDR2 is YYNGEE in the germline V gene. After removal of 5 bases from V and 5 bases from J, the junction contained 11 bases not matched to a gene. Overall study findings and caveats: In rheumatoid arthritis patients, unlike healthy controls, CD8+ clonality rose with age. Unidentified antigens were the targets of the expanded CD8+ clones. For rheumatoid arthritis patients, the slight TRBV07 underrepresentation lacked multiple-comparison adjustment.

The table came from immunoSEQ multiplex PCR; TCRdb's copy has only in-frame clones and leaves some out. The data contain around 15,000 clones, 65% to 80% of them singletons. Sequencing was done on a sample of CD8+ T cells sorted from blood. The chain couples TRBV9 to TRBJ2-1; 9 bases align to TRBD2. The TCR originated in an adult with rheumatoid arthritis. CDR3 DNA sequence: TGTGCCAGCAGTCCCGCTCCTAGGACTAGCGACAATGAGCAGTTCTTC. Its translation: CASSPAPRTSDNEQFF.